This TCR beta chain was sequenced in a study of T cell responses to AZD1222 COVID-19 vaccine. Repertoires were generated with immunoSEQ multiplex PCR, while TCRdb's copy carries only in-frame clones and drops some. The sample has 130,000 to 150,000 clones, roughly 86% seen once; the top ten hold under 5.5%. Whole-study findings and limits: Females outnumbered males among donors, who were mostly white British; clonal diversity was possibly underestimated. Spike-specific TCR breadth and depth rose after two AZD1222 doses. The study sampled repertoires only after the peak T cell response.

Looked up from germline, CDR1 is SGHTA and CDR2 is FQGNSA. The CDR3 runs to 13 residues. V lost 2 bases and J lost 7, with 11 bases in between. Remarks on this clone: The antigen is unknown.

The receptor was isolated from an adult who received the MenACWY meningococcal vaccine as a control. The sample consisted of peripheral blood, taken 28 days after the second dose of the MenACWY control vaccine. The chain joins TRBV7-2 to TRBJ1-2, with D perhaps matching TRBD1 (5 bases). The CDR3 region is CASSLRSQGGYTF. The CDR3 coding sequence is TGTGCCAGCAGCTTAAGAAGCCAGGGTGGCTACACCTTC.